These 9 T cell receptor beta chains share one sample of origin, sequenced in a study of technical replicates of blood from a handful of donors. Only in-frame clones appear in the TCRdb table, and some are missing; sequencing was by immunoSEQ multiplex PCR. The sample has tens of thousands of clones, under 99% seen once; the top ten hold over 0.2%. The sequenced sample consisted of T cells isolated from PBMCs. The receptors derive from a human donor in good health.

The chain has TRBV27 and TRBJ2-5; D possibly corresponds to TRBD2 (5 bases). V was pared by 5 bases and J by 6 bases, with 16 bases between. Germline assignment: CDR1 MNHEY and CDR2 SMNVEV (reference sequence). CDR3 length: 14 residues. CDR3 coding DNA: TGTGCCAGCAGTCTACACGAGGGCGCGAAGACCCAGTACTTC. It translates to CASSLHEGAKTQYF.

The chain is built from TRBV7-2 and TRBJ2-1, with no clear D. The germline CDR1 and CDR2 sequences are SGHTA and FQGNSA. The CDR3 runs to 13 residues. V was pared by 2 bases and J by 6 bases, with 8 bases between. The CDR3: CASSLWPGNEQFF. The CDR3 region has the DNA TGTGCCAGCAGCTTATGGCCGGGCAATGAGCAGTTCTTC.

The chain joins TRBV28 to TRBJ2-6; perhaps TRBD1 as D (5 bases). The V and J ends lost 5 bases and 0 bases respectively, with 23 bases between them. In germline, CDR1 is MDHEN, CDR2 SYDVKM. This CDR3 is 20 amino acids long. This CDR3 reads CASSDLTGDLLFSGANVLTF. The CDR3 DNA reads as TGTGCCAGCAGTGACCTAACAGGCGACCTTCTATTCTCTGGGGCCAACGTCCTGACTTTC.

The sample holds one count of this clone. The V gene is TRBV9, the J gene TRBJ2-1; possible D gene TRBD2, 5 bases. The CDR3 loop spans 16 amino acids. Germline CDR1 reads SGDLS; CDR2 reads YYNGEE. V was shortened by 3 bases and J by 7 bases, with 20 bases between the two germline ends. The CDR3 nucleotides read TGTGCCAGCAGCGGATCTAGAAGAGGGCCGAAGAATGAGCAGTTCTTC. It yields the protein CASSGSRRGPKNEQFF.

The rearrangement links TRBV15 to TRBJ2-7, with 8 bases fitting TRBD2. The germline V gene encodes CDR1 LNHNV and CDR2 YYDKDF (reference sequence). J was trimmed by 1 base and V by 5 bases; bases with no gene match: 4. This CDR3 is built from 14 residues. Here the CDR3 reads CATSFAGGSYEQYF. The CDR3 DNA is TGTGCCACCAGCTTCGCGGGAGGTTCCTACGAGCAGTACTTC.

Here the CDR3 DNA reads TGTGCCAGCACAACTACCTACAATGAGCAGTTCTTC. This sequence encodes CASTTTYNEQFF. The chain has TRBV6-5 and TRBJ2-1; D ambiguous. Trimming pared 7 bases from V and 2 bases from J, leaving 6 bases between. Germline V gene sequence: CDR1 MNHEY, CDR2 SVGAGI. CDR3 length: 12 amino acids.

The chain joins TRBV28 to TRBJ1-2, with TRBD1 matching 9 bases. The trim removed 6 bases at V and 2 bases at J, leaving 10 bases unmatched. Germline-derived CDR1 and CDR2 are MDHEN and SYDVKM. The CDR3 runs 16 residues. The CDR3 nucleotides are TGTGCCAGCAGCCCGGTGGGACAGGGATTAAACTATGGCTACACCTTC. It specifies CASSPVGQGLNYGYTF.

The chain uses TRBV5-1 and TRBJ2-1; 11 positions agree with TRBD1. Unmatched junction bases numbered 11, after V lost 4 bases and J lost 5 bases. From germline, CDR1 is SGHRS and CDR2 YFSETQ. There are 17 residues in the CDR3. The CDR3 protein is CASSGGQGGPINNEQFF. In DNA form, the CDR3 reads TGCGCCAGCAGCGGGGGACAGGGGGGTCCTATCAACAATGAGCAGTTCTTC.

Written as DNA, the CDR3 is TGTGCCTGGAGCTCTCCTGGGGGGGTTAGCACAGATACGCAGTATTTT. It specifies CAWSSPGGVSTDTQYF. V is TRBV30 and J is TRBJ2-3, with 7 nucleotides matching TRBD2. This CDR3 has 16 amino acids. Germline assignment: CDR1 GTSNPN and CDR2 SVGIG (reference sequence). J gave up 0 bases and V 3 bases, and 9 bases lay outside the gene matches.